Presented here are 3 T cell receptor beta chains from one specimen sequenced in a study of blood T cell repertoires in COVID-19. The method was immunoSEQ multiplex PCR; TCRdb's version includes in-frame clones alone and lacks a portion of them. This table has roughly 64,000 clones, roughly 76% appearing once. Sequenced material: peripheral blood. These receptors all stem from a human donor in a cohort sampled during active COVID-19.

V is TRBV30 and J is TRBJ2-3; tentatively, D is TRBD1 (6 bases). The ends were cut back, 1 base at V and 4 bases at J, with 21 bases in the middle. Germline CDR1 and CDR2: GTSNPN and SVGIG (reference sequence). This CDR3 contains 17 residues. In DNA form, the CDR3 reads TGTGCCTGGAGTGCCAAGGGTGGGTGGGACATTTCAGATACGCAGTATTTT. As protein: CAWSAKGGWDISDTQYF. The complete variable domain, with remaining parts taken from reference TRBV30 and TRBJ2-3, reads SQTIHQWPATLVQPVGSPLSLECTVEGTSNPNLYWYRQAAGRGLQLLFYSVGIGQISSEVPQNLSASRPQDRQFILSSKKLLLSDSGFYLCAWSAKGGWDISDTQYFGPGTRLTVL.

The rearrangement joins TRBV13 to TRBJ1-3; 8 nucleotides line up with TRBD1. The length of the CDR3 is 14 residues. Germline CDR1 reads PRHDT; CDR2 reads FYEKMQ (reference sequence). Losses at the gene ends were 5 bases for V and 4 bases for J; bases not matched to a gene: 4. This CDR3 reads CASSRGQEGNTIYF. CDR3 sequence (DNA): TGTGCCAGCAGCCGGGGACAGGAGGGAAACACCATATATTTT. The entire variable domain, with the rest obtained from reference TRBV13 and TRBJ1-3, is as follows: AAGVIQSPRHLIKEKRETATLKCYPIPRHDTVYWYQQGPGQDPQFLISFYEKMQSDKGSIPDRFSAQQFSDYHSELNMSSLELGDSALYFCASSRGQEGNTIYFGEGSWLTVV.

The rearrangement joins TRBV30 to TRBJ1-4; 11 bases align to TRBD1. This CDR3 is 16 amino acids long. Germline values: CDR1 GTSNPN, CDR2 SVGIG (reference sequence). Trimming took 5 bases from V and 7 from J; bases not matched to a gene: 12. The CDR3 sequence: CAWAPGQGGRTEKLFF. The CDR3 DNA sequence: TGTGCCTGGGCACCGGGACAGGGGGGCCGGACTGAAAAACTGTTTTTT. Full variable domain (remainder filled in from reference TRBV30 and TRBJ1-4): SQTIHQWPATLVQPVGSPLSLECTVEGTSNPNLYWYRQAAGRGLQLLFYSVGIGQISSEVPQNLSASRPQDRQFILSSKKLLLSDSGFYLCAWAPGQGGRTEKLFFGSGTQLSVL.